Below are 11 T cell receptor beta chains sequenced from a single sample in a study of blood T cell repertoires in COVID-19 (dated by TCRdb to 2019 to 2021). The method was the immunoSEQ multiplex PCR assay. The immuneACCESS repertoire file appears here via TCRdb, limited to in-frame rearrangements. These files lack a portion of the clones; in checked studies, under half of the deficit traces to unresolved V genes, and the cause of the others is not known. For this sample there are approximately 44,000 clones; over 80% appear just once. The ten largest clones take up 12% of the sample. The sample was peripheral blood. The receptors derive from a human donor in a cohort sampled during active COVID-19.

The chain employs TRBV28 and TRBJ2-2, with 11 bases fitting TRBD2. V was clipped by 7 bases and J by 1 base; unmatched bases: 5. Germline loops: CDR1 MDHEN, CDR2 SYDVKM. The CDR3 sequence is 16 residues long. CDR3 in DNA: TGTGCCAGCACTGATAGCGGGAGGGTGAACACCGGGGAGCTGTTTTTT. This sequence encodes CASTDSGRVNTGELFF.

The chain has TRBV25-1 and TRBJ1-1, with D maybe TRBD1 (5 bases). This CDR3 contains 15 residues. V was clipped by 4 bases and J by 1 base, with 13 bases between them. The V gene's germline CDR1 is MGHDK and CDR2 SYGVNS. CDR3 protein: CASSAGGGRNTEAFF. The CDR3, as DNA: TGTGCCAGCAGTGCGGGGGGAGGGAGGAACACTGAAGCTTTCTTT. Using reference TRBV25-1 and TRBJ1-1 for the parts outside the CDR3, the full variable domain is EADIYQTPRYLVIGTGKKITLECSQTMGHDKMYWYQQDPGMELHLIHYSYGVNSTEKGDLSSESTVSRIRTEHFPLTLESARPSHTSQYLCASSAGGGRNTEAFFGQGTRLTVV.

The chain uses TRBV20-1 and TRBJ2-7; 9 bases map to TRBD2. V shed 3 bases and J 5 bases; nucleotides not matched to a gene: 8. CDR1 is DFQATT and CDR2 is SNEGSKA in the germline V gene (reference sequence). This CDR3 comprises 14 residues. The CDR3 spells CSASTLAGTHEQYF. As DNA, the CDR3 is TGCAGTGCTAGTACGCTAGCGGGGACCCACGAGCAGTACTTC.

The CDR3 region has the DNA TGTGCCAGCTCACCTAGTAATCGAGGGGGCACTGAAGCTTTCTTT. Amino acid sequence: CASSPSNRGGTEAFF. The rearrangement joins TRBV18 to TRBJ1-1; D possibly corresponds to TRBD1 (6 bases). Trimming took 3 bases from V and 4 from J, leaving 15 bases between them. The CDR3 is 15 residues long. Germline V lookup: CDR1 KGHSH, CDR2 LQKENI.

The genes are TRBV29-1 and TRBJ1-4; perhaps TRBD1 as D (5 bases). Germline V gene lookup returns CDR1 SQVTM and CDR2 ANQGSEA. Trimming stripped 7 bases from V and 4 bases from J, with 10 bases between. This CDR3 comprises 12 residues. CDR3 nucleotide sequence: TGCAGCGGGGGGAACAATAATGAAAAACTGTTTTTT. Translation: CSGGNNNEKLFF.

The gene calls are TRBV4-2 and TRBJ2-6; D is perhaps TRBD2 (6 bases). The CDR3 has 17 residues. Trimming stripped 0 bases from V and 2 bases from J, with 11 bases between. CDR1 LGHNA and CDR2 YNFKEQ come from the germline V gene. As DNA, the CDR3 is TGTGCCAGCAGCCAAGATCGGAGGGGAACTGGGGCCAACGTCCTGACTTTC. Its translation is CASSQDRRGTGANVLTF.

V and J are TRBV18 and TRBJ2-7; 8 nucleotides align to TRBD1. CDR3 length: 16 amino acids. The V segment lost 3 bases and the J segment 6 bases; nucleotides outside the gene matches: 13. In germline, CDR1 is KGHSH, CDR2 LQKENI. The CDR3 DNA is TGTGCCAGCTCACCGCAACGGGTCGGACAGGGTAGCGAGCAGTACTTC. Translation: CASSPQRVGQGSEQYF.

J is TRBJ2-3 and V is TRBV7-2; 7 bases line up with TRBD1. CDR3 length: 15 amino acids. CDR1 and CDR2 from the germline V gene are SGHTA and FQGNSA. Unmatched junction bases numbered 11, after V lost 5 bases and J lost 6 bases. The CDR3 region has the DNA TGTGCCAGCAGCCCAGTGACAGGGTTCCTTGATACGCAGTATTTT. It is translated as CASSPVTGFLDTQYF.

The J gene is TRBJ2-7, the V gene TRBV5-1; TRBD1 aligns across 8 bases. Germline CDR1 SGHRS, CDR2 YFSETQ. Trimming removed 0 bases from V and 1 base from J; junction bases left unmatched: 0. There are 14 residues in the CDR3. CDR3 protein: CASSLGQGSYEQYF. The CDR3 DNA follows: TGCGCCAGCAGCTTGGGACAGGGGTCCTACGAGCAGTACTTC.

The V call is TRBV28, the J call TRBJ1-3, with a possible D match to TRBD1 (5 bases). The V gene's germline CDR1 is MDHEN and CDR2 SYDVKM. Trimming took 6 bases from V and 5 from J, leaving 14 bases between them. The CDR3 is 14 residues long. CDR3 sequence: CASSLGGARNTIYF. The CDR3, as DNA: TGTGCCAGCAGCCTCGGAGGGGCAAGAAACACCATATATTTT.

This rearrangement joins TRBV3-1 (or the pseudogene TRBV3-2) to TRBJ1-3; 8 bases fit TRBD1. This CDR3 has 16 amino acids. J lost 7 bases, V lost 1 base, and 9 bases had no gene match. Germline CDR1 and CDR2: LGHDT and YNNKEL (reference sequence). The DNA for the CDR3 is TGTGCCAGCAGCCAAGGGACAGGGTTTAGTATCAACACCATATATTTT. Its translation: CASSQGTGFSINTIYF.